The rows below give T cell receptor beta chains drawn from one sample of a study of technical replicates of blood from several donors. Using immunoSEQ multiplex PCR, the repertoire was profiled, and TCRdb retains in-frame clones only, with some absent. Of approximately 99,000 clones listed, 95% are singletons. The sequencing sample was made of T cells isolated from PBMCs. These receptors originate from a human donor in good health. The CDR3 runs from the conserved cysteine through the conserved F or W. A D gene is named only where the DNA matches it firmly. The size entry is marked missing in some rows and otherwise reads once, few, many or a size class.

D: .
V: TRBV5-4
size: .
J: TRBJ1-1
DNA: TGTGCCAGCAGCTTGGCGATCCGGGGCACTGAAGCTTTCTTT
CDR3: CASSLAIRGTEAFF

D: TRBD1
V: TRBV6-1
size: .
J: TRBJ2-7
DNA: TGTGCCAGCAGTGAACTTCGAAGTGTAGGGGGACAGGGAGGCTACGAGCAGTACTTC
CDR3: CASSELRSVGGQGGYEQYF

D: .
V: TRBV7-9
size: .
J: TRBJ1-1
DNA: TGTGCCAGCAGCTTAGCCAGTCTGGCTTTCTTT
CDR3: CASSLASLAFF

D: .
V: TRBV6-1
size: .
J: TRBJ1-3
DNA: TGTGCCAGCAGTGAAACAGGCTCTGGAAACACCATATATTTT
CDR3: CASSETGSGNTIYF

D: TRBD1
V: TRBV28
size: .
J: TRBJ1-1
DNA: TGTGCCAGCAGTCTAAACCGAAGACAGGGTGGGACTGAAGCTTTCTTT
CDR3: CASSLNRRQGGTEAFF

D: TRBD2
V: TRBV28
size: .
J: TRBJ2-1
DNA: TGTGCCAGCAGTACCACCGGGACTAGCTCAACTGAGCAGTTCTTC
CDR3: CASSTTGTSSTEQFF

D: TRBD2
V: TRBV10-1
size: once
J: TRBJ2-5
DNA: TGCGCCAGCAGTGAAGCGGGAGAAGAGACCCAGTACTTC
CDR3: CASSEAGEETQYF

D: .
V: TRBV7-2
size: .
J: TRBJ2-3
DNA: TGTGCCAGCAGCTTTGCGGCAGATACGCAGTATTTT
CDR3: CASSFAADTQYF

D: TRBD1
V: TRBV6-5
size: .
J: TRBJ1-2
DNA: TGTGCCAGCAGTTTGACAGGGGGCGAGTATGGCTACACCTTC
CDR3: CASSLTGGEYGYTF

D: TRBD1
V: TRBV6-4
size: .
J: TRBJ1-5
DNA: TGTGCCAGCAGTGAAGGGACAGGGGGCAAACCCCAGCATTTT
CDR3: CASSEGTGGKPQHF

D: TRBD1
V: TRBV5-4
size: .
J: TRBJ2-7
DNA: TGTGCCAGCAGCTCCGGACAGGCGGCCTACGAGCAGTACTTC
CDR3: CASSSGQAAYEQYF

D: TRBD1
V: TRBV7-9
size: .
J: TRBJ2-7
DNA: TGTGCCAGCAGCAAACCTCGGACAGGGGGCGGATACGAGCAGTACTTC
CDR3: CASSKPRTGGGYEQYF

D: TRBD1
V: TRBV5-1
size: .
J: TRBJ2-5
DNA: TGCGCCAGCAGCTTTACAGGGGGACGGGAGACCCAGTACTTC
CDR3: CASSFTGGRETQYF

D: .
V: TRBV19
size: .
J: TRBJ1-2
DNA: TGTGCCAGTAGTATAGTGGTTGGAGGGAACTATGGCTACACCTTC
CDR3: CASSIVVGGNYGYTF

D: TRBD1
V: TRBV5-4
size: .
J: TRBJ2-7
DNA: TGTGCCAGCAGCTTGGGACGGGACAGGGGTGAAGAGCAGTACTTC
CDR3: CASSLGRDRGEEQYF

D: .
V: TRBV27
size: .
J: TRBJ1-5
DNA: TGTGCCAGCAGTGACGGGACATATGGAAGCAATCAGCCCCAGCATTTT
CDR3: CASSDGTYGSNQPQHF

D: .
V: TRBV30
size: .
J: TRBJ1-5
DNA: TGTGCCTGGAGTGAACAGGGCGATCAGCCCCAGCATTTT
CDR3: CAWSEQGDQPQHF

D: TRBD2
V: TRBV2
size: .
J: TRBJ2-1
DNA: TGTGCCAGCACTAGCGGGAGCTATGAGCAGTTCTTC
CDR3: CASTSGSYEQFF

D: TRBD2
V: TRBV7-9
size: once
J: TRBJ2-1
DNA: TGTGCCAGCAGCGACACCGCTAGCGGGGGCGATGAGCAGTTCTTC
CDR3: CASSDTASGGDEQFF

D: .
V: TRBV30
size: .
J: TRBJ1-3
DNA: TGTGCCGTAGGCGGGGCAGCTTTTCTTGGAAACACCATATATTTT
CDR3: CAVGGAAFLGNTIYF

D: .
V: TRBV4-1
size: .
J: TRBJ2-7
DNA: TGCGCCAGCAGCCGGACTACTACCGAGCAGTACTTC
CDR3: CASSRTTTEQYF

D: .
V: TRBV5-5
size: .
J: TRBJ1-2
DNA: TGTGCCAGCAGCTTGTACCCACAAATTACTACAGGGAACTATGGCTACACCTTC
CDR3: CASSLYPQITTGNYGYTF

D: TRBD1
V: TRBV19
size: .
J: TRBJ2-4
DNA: TGTGCCAGTAGTGGTAGGTCCGGGACAGGGCTCTCTCAGTACTTC
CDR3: CASSGRSGTGLSQYF

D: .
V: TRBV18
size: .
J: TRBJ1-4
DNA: TGTGCCAGCTCACAAACAGCAACTAATGAAAAACTGTTTTTT
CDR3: CASSQTATNEKLFF

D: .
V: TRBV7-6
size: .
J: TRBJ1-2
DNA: TGTGCCAGCAGCTTAGCTGAATCAGGGGTCTATGGCTACACCTTC
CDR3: CASSLAESGVYGYTF

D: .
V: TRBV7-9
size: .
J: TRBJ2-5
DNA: TGTGCCAGCAGCCAACCTGGACAGAACAAAGAGACCCAGTACTTC
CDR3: CASSQPGQNKETQYF

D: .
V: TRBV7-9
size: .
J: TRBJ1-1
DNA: TGTGCCAGCAGCTCACCGACAGCGAACACTGAAGCTTTCTTT
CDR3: CASSSPTANTEAFF

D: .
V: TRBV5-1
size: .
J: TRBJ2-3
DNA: TGCGCCAGCAATATCGGGTGGGGCACAGATACGCAGTATTTT
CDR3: CASNIGWGTDTQYF

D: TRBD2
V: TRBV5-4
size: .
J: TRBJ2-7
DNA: TGTGCCAGCAGCGGGTATCCTAGCGGGAGCTCCTACGAGCAGTACTTC
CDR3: CASSGYPSGSSYEQYF

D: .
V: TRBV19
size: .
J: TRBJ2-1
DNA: TGTGCCAGTAGTAGTGCCAGGGGGGCCTACAATGAGCAGTTCTTC
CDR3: CASSSARGAYNEQFF

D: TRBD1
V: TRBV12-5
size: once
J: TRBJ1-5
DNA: TGTGCTAGTGGTCTAGGGACAGACAATCAGCCCCAGCATTTT
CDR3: CASGLGTDNQPQHF

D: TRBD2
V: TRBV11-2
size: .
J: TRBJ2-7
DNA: TGTGCCAGCAGCCCCGTGAGGGGCGGGAGTCGATACGAGCAGTACTTC
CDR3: CASSPVRGGSRYEQYF

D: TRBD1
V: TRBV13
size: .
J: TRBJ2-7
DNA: TGTGCCAGCAGCCCTAGCACAGGGGGCGCCTATTACGAGCAGTACTTC
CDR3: CASSPSTGGAYYEQYF

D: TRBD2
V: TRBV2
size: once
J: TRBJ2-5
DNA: TGTGCCAGCAGTGAAGGGAGCGGGAGGGCCGGAAAGACCCAGTACTTC
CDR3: CASSEGSGRAGKTQYF

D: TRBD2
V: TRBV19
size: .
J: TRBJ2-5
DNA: TGTGCCAGTAGTACCCGGGGGGGCGCGATCCAAGAGACCCAGTACTTC
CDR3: CASSTRGGAIQETQYF

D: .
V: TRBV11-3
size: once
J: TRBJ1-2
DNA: TGTGCCAGCAGCTTAGCGGGGACACCCCCATATGGCTACACCTTC
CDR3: CASSLAGTPPYGYTF

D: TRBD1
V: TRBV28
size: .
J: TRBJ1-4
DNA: TGTGCCAGCAGGTCAACTTCCGGGACAGAAAATGAAAAACTGTTTTTT
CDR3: CASRSTSGTENEKLFF

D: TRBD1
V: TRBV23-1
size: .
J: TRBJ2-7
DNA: TGCGCCAGCACCACGCGGTTGGGACAGCAGACCCTCTACGAGCAGTACTTC
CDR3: CASTTRLGQQTLYEQYF

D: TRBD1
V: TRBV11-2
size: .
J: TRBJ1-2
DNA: TGTGCCAGCAGCGTTAGCTGGGGACAGTCTAGAGGCTACACCTTC
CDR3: CASSVSWGQSRGYTF

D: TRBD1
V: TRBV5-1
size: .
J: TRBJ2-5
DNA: TGCGCCAGCAGCCCGACAGGGTTGGAGACCCAGTACTTC
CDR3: CASSPTGLETQYF

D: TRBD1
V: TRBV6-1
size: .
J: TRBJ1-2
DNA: TGTGCCAGCAGCCTTACAGGGGTGGGTGGCTACACCTTC
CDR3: CASSLTGVGGYTF